A single sample gave rise to the 14 T cell receptor beta chains below, sequenced in a study of CD8 T cells in Susac syndrome. An input of 0.5 to 1 ug of RNA was subjected to reverse transcription using random hexamers. In TCRdb, the immunoSEQ multiplex PCR reads were re-called with MiXCR into one record per CDR3 protein. The table has approximately 77,000 distinct CDR3 sequences, about 93% seen once. The material sequenced was CD4+ T cells from PBMCs. Receptors were obtained from a human donor with Susac syndrome.

This chain links TRBV30 with TRBJ1-1; D gene ambiguous. Trimming left V 0 bases short and J 9 bases short, with 11 bases between. Germline CDR1 reads GTSNPN; CDR2 reads SVGIG (reference sequence). The CDR3 spans 12 residues. Written as DNA, the CDR3 is TGTGCCTGGAGTGTACGGAGGTCCCAAGCTTTCTTT. Encoded protein: CAWSVRRSQAFF.

The sample holds one count of this clonotype. This chain connects TRBV4-3 to TRBJ2-6; possible D gene TRBD2, 5 bases. The germline V gene encodes CDR1 LGHNA and CDR2 YSLEER. The CDR3 spans 18 residues. V dropped 0 bases and J dropped 0 bases, with 12 bases sitting between them. CDR3 DNA: TGCGCCAGCAGCCAAGATTCAAGCGGCAGCTCTGGGGCCAACGTCCTGACTTTC. Protein sequence: CASSQDSSGSSGANVLTF.

This clonotype showed up just once. V and J are TRBV27 and TRBJ2-5; 10 bases map to TRBD2. The CDR3 length is 15 residues. V dropped 4 bases and J dropped 5; count of bases not matched to a gene: 7. Germline lookup yields CDR1 MNHEY and CDR2 SMNVEV (reference sequence). The CDR3 loop is CASSSSSGRVETQYF. In DNA form, the CDR3 reads TGTGCCAGCAGTTCTTCTAGCGGGAGAGTTGAGACCCAGTACTTC.

V usage is TRBV4-1 and J usage is TRBJ1-2; D gene ambiguous. This CDR3 region has 14 residues. The V gene lost 0 bases and the J gene lost 6 bases, with 11 bases spanning the gap. Looked up from germline, CDR1 is MGHRA and CDR2 is YSYEKL. Written as DNA, the CDR3 is TGCGCCAGCAGCCAAGATGCGACATATCATGGCTACACCTTC. This codes for CASSQDATYHGYTF.

This clonotype has a single count. The V gene is TRBV29-1, the J gene TRBJ1-2, with TRBD1 matching over 7 bases. Germline assignment: CDR1 SQVTM and CDR2 ANQGSEA. This CDR3 is 11 amino acids long. V shed 7 bases, J shed 7 bases, and the junction held 6 bases outside the gene matches. The CDR3 DNA is TGCAGCGCCCCGACAGGGCCTGGCTACACCTTC. Protein sequence: CSAPTGPGYTF.

The rearrangement links TRBV11-1 to TRBJ1-1; the D gene is possibly TRBD1 (5 bases). Per the germline V gene, CDR1 is SGHAT and CDR2 is FQDESV (reference sequence). Between the trimmed V and J ends, which lost 5 bases and 3 bases, there was a span of 16 bases. This CDR3 is built from 15 residues. The CDR3 spells CASSQHGGGYTEAFF. CDR3 bases: TGTGCCAGCAGCCAGCACGGGGGAGGGTACACTGAAGCTTTCTTT.

The chain has TRBV20-1 and TRBJ1-5, with 8 nucleotides matching TRBD1. CDR3 size: 13 residues. Germline V gene data show CDR1 as DFQATT and CDR2 as SNEGSKA (reference sequence). The trim removed 6 bases at V and 1 base at J, leaving 2 bases unmatched. CDR3 amino acids: CSAGQGSNQPQHF. The CDR3 nucleotides read TGCAGTGCCGGACAGGGAAGCAATCAGCCCCAGCATTTT.

The rearrangement links TRBV12-5 to TRBJ1-2, with 7 nucleotides matching TRBD1. CDR1 and CDR2 from the germline V gene are LGHNT and FRNRAP. This CDR3 is 14 amino acids long. J was trimmed by 8 bases and V by 6 bases; bases with no gene match: 12. CDR3 in amino acids: CASGPDRVEIGYTF. For the CDR3, the DNA is TGTGCTAGTGGCCCTGACAGGGTGGAGATCGGCTACACCTTC.

The chain couples TRBV20-1 to TRBJ1-6; no definite D call. This CDR3 has 14 residues. The germline V and J ends were trimmed by 1 base and 9 bases, with 13 bases remaining between them. The V gene's germline CDR1 is DFQATT and CDR2 SNEGSKA (reference sequence). The CDR3 loop reads CSARVPESSSPLHF. The CDR3 bases are TGCAGTGCTAGAGTTCCCGAAAGTAGTTCACCCCTCCACTTT.

The chain links TRBV3-1 to TRBJ2-7; 9 bases map to TRBD2. In germline, CDR1 is LGHDT, CDR2 YNNKEL (reference sequence). The CDR3 is made up of 13 amino acids. Germline trimming cut 5 bases from V and 2 bases from J; bases unmatched to any gene: 1. CDR3 DNA sequence: TGTGCCAGCAGCGCGGGGGGGCCCTACGAGCAGTACTTC. It is translated as CASSAGGPYEQYF.

The rearrangement joins TRBV7-2 to TRBJ2-7; 7 bases are shared with TRBD2. CDR3 size: 16 residues. The ends lost 3 bases at V and 7 bases at J; junction bases unmatched: 15. CDR1 is SGHTA, CDR2 FQGNSA, per germline. The chain's CDR3 is CASSFPRSGTNLEQYF. CDR3 nucleotides: TGTGCCAGCAGCTTCCCCCGCAGCGGGACCAACCTGGAGCAGTACTTC.

This clonotype was found once. The V gene is TRBV3-1, the J gene TRBJ2-5; 9 positions agree with TRBD1. The CDR3 runs to 19 residues. Germline V gene data show CDR1 as LGHDT and CDR2 as YNNKEL (reference sequence). The ends lost 3 bases at V and 6 bases at J; junction bases unmatched: 20. The CDR3 is CASSHLGQGSSLAGQTQYF. For the CDR3, the DNA is TGTGCCAGCAGCCATCTGGGACAGGGTAGCAGTTTGGCCGGTCAGACCCAGTACTTC.

The chain carries TRBV29-1 and TRBJ2-3; 16 nucleotides line up with TRBD2. The CDR3 runs 16 residues. Germline V gene lookup returns CDR1 SQVTM and CDR2 ANQGSEA. Trimming cost V 5 bases and J 2 bases; bases outside gene matches: 4. The CDR3, as DNA: TGCAGCGTTATGGGACTAGCGGGAGGGGTCACAGATACGCAGTATTTT. Encoded protein: CSVMGLAGGVTDTQYF.

V usage is TRBV5-1 and J usage is TRBJ2-3; D unclear. The CDR3 is 12 amino acids. The V gene's germline CDR1 is SGHRS and CDR2 YFSETQ. V lost 2 bases, J lost 3 bases, and 4 bases lay in between. This chain's CDR3 is CASSFRTDTQYF. In DNA form, the CDR3 reads TGCGCCAGCAGCTTTAGGACAGATACGCAGTATTTT.